The rows below give T cell receptor beta chains drawn from one sample of a study of blood T cell repertoires in COVID-19. The repertoire was sequenced with immunoSEQ multiplex PCR; TCRdb's copy has only in-frame clones and lacks some. The sample lists 90,000 to 150,000 clones, about 87% seen once, with more than 2% in the top ten. The sequencing sample was made of peripheral blood. These receptors were collected from a woman in her forties or fifties with acute or convalescent COVID-19. Each CDR3 is given with its conserved first and last residue. Each record gives: clone size, D gene, V gene, J gene, CDR3 length, CDR3 DNA, CDR3 protein. D genes are given only for firm matches. Where a row states a size, it is once, few, many or the class of an expanded clone; other rows omit it.

once	.	TRBV5-1	TRBJ1-5	14	TGCGCCAGCAGCGAACAGGGAGGCAATCAGCCCCAGCATTTT	CASSEQGGNQPQHF
.	.	TRBV5-4	TRBJ2-7	12	TGTGCCAGCAGCATCGACAGCTACGAGCAGTACTTC	CASSIDSYEQYF
.	TRBD1	TRBV5-4	TRBJ2-7	15	TGTGCCAGCAGCCCGACGACAGGGGGCCTGAACGAGCAGTACTTC	CASSPTTGGLNEQYF
.	TRBD2	TRBV7-2	TRBJ2-7	14	TGTGCCAGCAGCCCGAGACTAGCGGCCTACGAGCAGTACTTC	CASSPRLAAYEQYF
.	TRBD1	TRBV19	TRBJ2-1	14	TGTGCCAGTAGTGATACCGGGACAGGGAATGAGCAGTTCTTC	CASSDTGTGNEQFF
.	.	TRBV5-6	TRBJ2-3	14	TGTGCCAGCAGCTTGTGGGCAGTGGGAGATACGCAGTATTTT	CASSLWAVGDTQYF
.	.	TRBV10-3	TRBJ2-7	14	TGTGCCATCAGTGAGTCCGAGGGTTGGAACGAGCAGTACTTC	CAISESEGWNEQYF
.	.	TRBV30	TRBJ1-5	15	TGTGCCTGGAGTCCCCGAGGGAGGGGAAATCAGCCCCAGCATTTT	CAWSPRGRGNQPQHF
.	.	TRBV10-1	TRBJ2-3	12	TGCGCCAGCAGCGGGGGGCCAGATACGCAGTATTTT	CASSGGPDTQYF
.	TRBD1	TRBV27	TRBJ2-3	15	TGTGCCAGCAGCGAGGGACAGGGCAGCACAGATACGCAGTATTTT	CASSEGQGSTDTQYF
.	TRBD1	TRBV3-1/TRBV3-2	TRBJ1-1	15	TGTGCCAGCAGCCAAGCCGGACAGGGGTACACTGAAGCTTTCTTT	CASSQAGQGYTEAFF
many	TRBD2	TRBV14	TRBJ2-1	16	TGTGCCAGCAGCCTGACTAGCGGGAGGCCCCTCAATGAGCAGTTCTTC	CASSLTSGRPLNEQFF
.	TRBD1	TRBV5-1	TRBJ2-3	17	TGCGCCAGCAGCTTGGCCCCGGGACAGGGGGCCCCAGATACGCAGTATTTT	CASSLAPGQGAPDTQYF
.	TRBD2	TRBV30	TRBJ2-5	13	TGTGCCTGGAGGACTAGCGGGACAGAGACCCAGTACTTC	CAWRTSGTETQYF
.	.	TRBV7-9	TRBJ2-7	17	TGTGCCAGCAGCTTGGGTCTCTATCGGGAGATCCGATACGAGCAGTACTTC	CASSLGLYREIRYEQYF
.	.	TRBV21-1	TRBJ1-5	16	TGTGCCAGCAGCACCCGGACAGGGCGTAACAATCAGCCCCAGCATTTT	CASSTRTGRNNQPQHF
.	TRBD2	TRBV7-2	TRBJ2-3	17	TGTGCCAGCAGCTTACTAGCGGGGGGATATAGCACAGATACGCAGTATTTT	CASSLLAGGYSTDTQYF
.	.	TRBV5-6	TRBJ1-5	15	TGTGCCAGCAGCGAGGGCATGGGGGCAGATCAGCCCCAGCATTTT	CASSEGMGADQPQHF
.	.	TRBV10-1	TRBJ1-5	14	TGCGCCAGCGGACCCAGGGATAGCAATCAGCCCCAGCATTTT	CASGPRDSNQPQHF
.	TRBD1	TRBV25-1	TRBJ1-4	16	TGTGCCAGCAGTGACCCGTGGACAGGTTCTAATGAAAAACTGTTTTTT	CASSDPWTGSNEKLFF
.	TRBD1	TRBV29-1	TRBJ2-1	14	TGCAGCGTTGAACCGGGACAGGGCAACAATGAGCAGTTCTTC	CSVEPGQGNNEQFF
.	.	TRBV4-3	TRBJ2-5	16	TGCGCCAGCAGCCGTTCCGCGGCAGCGGTGGGAGAGACCCAGTACTTC	CASSRSAAAVGETQYF
.	.	TRBV4-1	TRBJ1-1	16	TGCGCCAGCAGCCAAGTTGGTCCGAGGGTGGACACTGAAGCTTTCTTT	CASSQVGPRVDTEAFF
.	.	TRBV7-9	TRBJ2-2	16	TGTGCCAGCAGCTTAGGTCCGGGATTGGACACCGGGGAGCTGTTTTTT	CASSLGPGLDTGELFF
.	TRBD2	TRBV7-2	TRBJ2-1	17	TGTGCCAGCAGCTTAGGCGGGGGGGCCTATATCTACAATGAGCAGTTCTTC	CASSLGGGAYIYNEQFF
.	.	TRBV19	TRBJ1-5	14	TGTGCCAGTAGTATTAGGCGGAACAATCAGCCCCAGCATTTT	CASSIRRNNQPQHF
.	TRBD2	TRBV20-1	TRBJ2-1	15	TGCAGTGCTAGTCATATGGGACTAGCCACAGATGAGCAGTTCTTC	CSASHMGLATDEQFF
.	TRBD2	TRBV9	TRBJ2-1	17	TGTGCCAGCAGCTTGGGACTAGCGGGAGGCCCCTACAATGAGCAGTTCTTC	CASSLGLAGGPYNEQFF
.	.	TRBV7-9	TRBJ2-5	16	TGTGCCAGCAGCTCGCGGGCTAGCGATTTTTTGGAGACCCAGTACTTC	CASSSRASDFLETQYF
.	TRBD2	TRBV3-1/TRBV3-2	TRBJ2-3	16	TGTGCCAGCAGCCTCCGACTAGCGGGGCTCCGAGATACGCAGTATTTT	CASSLRLAGLRDTQYF
.	.	TRBV3-1/TRBV3-2	TRBJ2-7	15	TGTGCCAGCAGCCCGCTGACAGGGGAGGGCTACGAGCAGTACTTC	CASSPLTGEGYEQYF
.	.	TRBV12-5	TRBJ1-5	13	TGTGCCTCACGGGGTGAGAGCAATCAGCCCCAGCATTTT	CASRGESNQPQHF
.	TRBD1	TRBV6-1	TRBJ2-7	14	TGTGCCAGCAGTGAAGTCGGGACAGTTTTCGAGCAGTACTTC	CASSEVGTVFEQYF
.	.	TRBV21-1	TRBJ2-7	17	TGTGCCAGCAGCAAAGGTAAGCTTAGGAGCCGCTCCTACGAGCAGTACTTC	CASSKGKLRSRSYEQYF
.	.	TRBV11-2	TRBJ2-1	15	TGTGCCAGCAGCTCCAGGACTACCTCCTACAATGAGCAGTTCTTC	CASSSRTTSYNEQFF
.	.	TRBV18	TRBJ2-3	14	TGTGCCAGCTCACAGGGGGTTGGGACAGATACGCAGTATTTT	CASSQGVGTDTQYF
.	TRBD1	TRBV6-2/TRBV6-3	TRBJ2-7	13	TGTGCCAGCAGTGGACAGGTGGGTCTCGAGCAGTACTTC	CASSGQVGLEQYF
few	TRBD1	TRBV27	TRBJ1-2	15	TGTGCCAGCAGCCGAGACGGACAGGGGGCGAGAGGCTACACCTTC	CASSRDGQGARGYTF
.	TRBD1	TRBV6-5	TRBJ2-1	14	TGTGCCAGCAGAGCCGGGACAGATTACAATGAGCAGTTCTTC	CASRAGTDYNEQFF
.	TRBD2	TRBV27	TRBJ2-1	15	TGTGCCAGCAGTTTGAGCGGGGTGACAAACAATGAGCAGTTCTTC	CASSLSGVTNNEQFF
.	TRBD1	TRBV5-4	TRBJ1-2	13	TGTGCCAGCAGCACCGGGACAGGGAATGGCTACACCTTC	CASSTGTGNGYTF
.	.	TRBV9	TRBJ2-1	15	TGTGCCAGCAGCGTAGGGTCCGGGGCCTACAATGAGCAGTTCTTC	CASSVGSGAYNEQFF
.	TRBD2	TRBV6-2/TRBV6-3	TRBJ2-5	17	TGTGCCAGCAGTTGGGGGGGAGCTAGCGGAGCCCAAGAGACCCAGTACTTC	CASSWGGASGAQETQYF
few	TRBD1	TRBV6-5	TRBJ1-4	14	TGTGCCAGCAGCTTGGGACAGGGGGGTGAAAAACTGTTTTTT	CASSLGQGGEKLFF
.	.	TRBV21-1	TRBJ1-1	15	TGTGCCAGCAGCAATGGGGGGGGCTTGAACACTGAAGCTTTCTTT	CASSNGGGLNTEAFF
.	.	TRBV18	TRBJ1-1	15	TGTGCCAGCTCCCCGGTACAGGCGCAGAACACTGAAGCTTTCTTT	CASSPVQAQNTEAFF
.	TRBD2	TRBV9	TRBJ2-1	16	TGTGCCAGCAGCCCAGGAGCGGGACTAGCCGACAATGAGCAGTTCTTC	CASSPGAGLADNEQFF
.	.	TRBV19	TRBJ2-5	13	TGTGCCAGTAGTATGTCGGGGCAAGAGACCCAGTACTTC	CASSMSGQETQYF